This T cell receptor beta chain was observed in a study of beta chain features in type 1 diabetes. What was sequenced were expressed TCRB transcripts, since all of the isolated RNA had been reverse transcribed. Data came from immunoSEQ multiplex PCR; TCRdb stores just in-frame clones and leaves some out. This table holds about 340,000 clones, 9.3% found once. Note on this clone: The antigen is not known.

There are 16 residues in the CDR3. Deletions cut 2 bases from V and 5 bases from J, with 13 bases between. Per the germline V gene, CDR1 is LNHNV and CDR2 is YYDKDF (reference sequence). The single heparinised draw taken from each donor contained around 100 mL of blood on average. Study results and caveats: The naive, central memory and Treg TCRB repertoires looked more alike in patients than they did in healthy donors. Any role of HLA type in TCRB rearrangement remained unresolved here. Researchers report that Type 1 diabetes patients had moderately but significantly shorter TCRB CDR3s across all four CD4+ subsets. Lower insertion and higher deletion counts appeared at VDJ junctions in type 1 diabetes patients.

The source material was central memory CD4+ T cells from blood. V usage is TRBV15 and J usage is TRBJ1-6; D is undetermined. The clonotype originates from a man aged 25-40 years with type 1 diabetes. DNA for the CDR3: TGTGCCACCAGCAGATCGGGTTTAAGGAATAATTCACCCCTCCACTTT. Translation: CATSRSGLRNNSPLHF.